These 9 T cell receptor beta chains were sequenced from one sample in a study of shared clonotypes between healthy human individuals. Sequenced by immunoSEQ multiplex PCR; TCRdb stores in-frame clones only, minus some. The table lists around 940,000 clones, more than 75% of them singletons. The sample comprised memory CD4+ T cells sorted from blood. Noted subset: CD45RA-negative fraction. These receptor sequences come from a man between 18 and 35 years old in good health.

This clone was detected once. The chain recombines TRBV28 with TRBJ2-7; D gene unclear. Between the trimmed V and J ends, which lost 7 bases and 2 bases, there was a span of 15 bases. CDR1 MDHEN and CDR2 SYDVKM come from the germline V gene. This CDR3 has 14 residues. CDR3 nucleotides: TGTGCCAGCAAGCCCCCCGATATCACCTACGAGCAGTACTTC. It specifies CASKPPDITYEQYF.

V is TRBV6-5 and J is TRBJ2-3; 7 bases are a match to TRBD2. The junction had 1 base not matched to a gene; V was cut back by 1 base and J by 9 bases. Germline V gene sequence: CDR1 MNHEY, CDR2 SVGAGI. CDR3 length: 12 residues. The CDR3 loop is CASSYWGGTQYF. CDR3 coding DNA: TGTGCCAGCAGTTACTGGGGGGGGACGCAGTATTTT.

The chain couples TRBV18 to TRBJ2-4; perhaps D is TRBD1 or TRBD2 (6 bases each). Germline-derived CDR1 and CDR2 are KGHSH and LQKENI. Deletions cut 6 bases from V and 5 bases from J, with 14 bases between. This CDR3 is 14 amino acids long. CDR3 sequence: CASSSGDIQNIQYF. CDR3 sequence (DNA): TGTGCCAGCTCCTCGGGGGACATTCAAAACATTCAGTACTTC.

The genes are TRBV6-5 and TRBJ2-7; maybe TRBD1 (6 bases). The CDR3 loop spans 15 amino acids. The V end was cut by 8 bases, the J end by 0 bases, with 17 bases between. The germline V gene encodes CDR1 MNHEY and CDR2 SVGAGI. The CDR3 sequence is CASRGGNRDSYEQYF. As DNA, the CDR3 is TGTGCCAGCCGGGGCGGAAACAGGGACTCCTACGAGCAGTACTTC.

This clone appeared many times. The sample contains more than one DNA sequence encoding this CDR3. CDR3 nucleotides: TGTGCCAGCAGTTTGGGGGTACGTCAGCCCCAGCATTTT. Protein: CASSLGVRQPQHF. The chain combines TRBV28 with TRBJ1-5; possible D gene TRBD1, 5 bases. CDR3 length equals 13 residues. The V and J ends lost 3 bases and 6 bases respectively, with 9 bases between them. The germline V gene encodes CDR1 MDHEN and CDR2 SYDVKM.

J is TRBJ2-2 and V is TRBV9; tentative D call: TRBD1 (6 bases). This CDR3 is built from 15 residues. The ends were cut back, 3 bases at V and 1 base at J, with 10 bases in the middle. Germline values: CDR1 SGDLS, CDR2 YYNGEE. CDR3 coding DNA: TGTGCCAGCAGCGGGAGGACAGAGAACACCGGGGAGCTGTTTTTT. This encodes CASSGRTENTGELFF.

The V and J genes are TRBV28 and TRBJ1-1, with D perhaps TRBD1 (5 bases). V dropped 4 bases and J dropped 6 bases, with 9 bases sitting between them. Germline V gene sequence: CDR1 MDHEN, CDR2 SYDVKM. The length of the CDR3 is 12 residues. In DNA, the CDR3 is TGTGCCAGCAGTTCGGGGGTGGCTGAAGCTTTCTTT. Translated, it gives CASSSGVAEAFF.

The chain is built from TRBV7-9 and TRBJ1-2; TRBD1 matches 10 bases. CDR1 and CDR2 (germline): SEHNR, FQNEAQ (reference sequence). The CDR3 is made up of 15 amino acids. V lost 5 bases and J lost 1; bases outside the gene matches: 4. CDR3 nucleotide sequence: TGTGCCAGCAGCGCCCGGGACAGGGGTAACTATGGCTACACCTTC. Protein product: CASSARDRGNYGYTF.

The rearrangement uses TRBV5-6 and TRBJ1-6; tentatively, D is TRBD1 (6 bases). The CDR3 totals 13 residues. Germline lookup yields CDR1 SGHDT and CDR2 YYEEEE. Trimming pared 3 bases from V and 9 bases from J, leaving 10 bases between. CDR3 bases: TGTGCCAGCAGCTCTGCAGGGGTTTCACCCCTCCACTTT. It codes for CASSSAGVSPLHF.